What follows are 17 T cell receptor beta chains derived from one specimen sequenced in a study of blood T cells in healthy people across ages. A sample-barcoded 5' primer and a J-beta primer mix were used in a second PCR of roughly 6 to 11 cycles. TCRdb re-called the 5' RACE reads with MiXCR, one entry per CDR3 protein. The sample lists 1.5 million or so distinct CDR3 sequences, approximately 42% seen once, with approximately 4% in the top ten. The sample consisted of blood. Source of these receptors: a woman aged 18-35 years in good health.

Ten or more counts support this clonotype. The genes are TRBV27 and TRBJ1-1; D remains ambiguous. Trimming left V 8 bases short and J 1 base short, with 14 bases between. In germline, CDR1 is MNHEY, CDR2 SMNVEV (reference sequence). The CDR3 contains 14 residues. The CDR3 loop is CASWPKVWNTEAFF. CDR3 in DNA: TGTGCCAGCTGGCCTAAGGTATGGAACACTGAAGCTTTCTTT.

This clonotype was counted at least ten times. V gene TRBV9 combines with J gene TRBJ2-7, with D unresolved. V gave up 2 bases and J gave up 3 bases, with 12 bases separating them. Germline-derived CDR1 and CDR2 are SGDLS and YYNGEE. This CDR3 comprises 14 residues. CDR3 amino acids: CASSVGPTDYEQYF. The CDR3 region has the DNA TGTGCCAGCAGCGTCGGACCGACTGACTACGAGCAGTACTTC.

This chain joins TRBV4-3 and TRBJ1-2, with TRBD1 as a possible D gene (5 bases). From germline, CDR1 is LGHNA and CDR2 YSLEER. The CDR3 extends over 15 amino acids. Trimming left V 4 bases short and J 2 bases short, with 14 bases between. For the CDR3, the DNA is TGCGCCAGCAGCCCACACGCGACAGAAAACTATGGCTACACCTTC. It translates to CASSPHATENYGYTF.

For this clonotype: Compared with germline, one end of the junction differs, possibly owing to a read error. The chain combines TRBV6-5 with TRBJ1-1; perhaps TRBD1 as D (5 bases). CDR3 length equals 15 residues. Germline CDR1 and CDR2: MNHEY and SVGAGI. CDR3 loop: CTSSYRRGVNTEAFF. The CDR3 nucleotides are TGTACCAGCAGTTACCGAAGAGGGGTGAACACTGAAGCTTTCTTT.

Of note for this clonotype: Relative to the germline gene, one junction end is altered; a read error may explain this. This rearrangement joins TRBV28 to TRBJ2-6, with D perhaps matching TRBD1 (5 bases). Germline V gene data show CDR1 as MDHEN and CDR2 as SYDVKM. This CDR3 is 14 amino acids long. The CDR3 reads CASSENSGASVLTF. Written as DNA, the CDR3 is TGTGCCAGCAGCGAAAACTCTGGGGCCAGCGTCCTGACTTTC.

This clonotype has only a few counts. The chain is built from TRBV28 and TRBJ2-2; D unclear. The length of the CDR3 is 11 residues. Germline CDR1 and CDR2: MDHEN and SYDVKM. Trimming took off 6 bases at V and 5 bases at J, with 4 bases between the two ends. The CDR3 reads CASRATGELFF. In DNA, the CDR3 is TGTGCCAGCAGAGCGACCGGGGAGCTGTTTTTT.

This clonotype has only a few counts. The chain joins TRBV14 to TRBJ2-7; D remains unclear. V was shortened by 1 base and J by 5 bases, with 18 bases between the two germline ends. The CDR3 contains 16 residues. Germline V gene sequence: CDR1 SGHDN, CDR2 FVKESK. The CDR3 region has the DNA TGTGCCAGCAGCCAAGTCCTACATGGTTGGGGTAACGAGCAGTACTTC. It translates to CASSQVLHGWGNEQYF.

In its sample, this clonotype was seen a few times. This chain joins TRBV9 and TRBJ2-4; TRBD2 agrees at 10 bases. The CDR3 loop spans 16 amino acids. Germline CDR1 is SGDLS and CDR2 is YYNGEE. V was clipped by 4 bases and J by 0 bases; unmatched bases: 4. The CDR3 nucleotides are TGTGCCAGCAGCACTAGCGGGGCCCTAGCCAAAAACATTCAGTACTTC. This gives the protein CASSTSGALAKNIQYF. The full variable domain, with the rest looked up from reference TRBV9 and TRBJ2-4, is DSGVTQTPKHLITATGQRVTLRCSPRSGDLSVYWYQQSLDQGLQFLIQYYNGEERAKGNILERFSAQQFPDLHSELNLSSLELGDSALYFCASSTSGALAKNIQYFGAGTRLSVL.

Only a few counts were recorded for this clonotype. V and J are TRBV9 and TRBJ2-7; D is possibly TRBD2 (5 bases). Trimming stripped 5 bases from V and 7 bases from J, with 16 bases between. Germline assignment: CDR1 SGDLS and CDR2 YYNGEE. CDR3 length equals 13 residues. In DNA form, the CDR3 reads TGTGCCAGCAGGGACGACGGCTCGGGGGAGCAGTACTTC. Protein: CASRDDGSGEQYF. The whole variable domain, remainder taken from reference TRBV9 and TRBJ2-7, is DSGVTQTPKHLITATGQRVTLRCSPRSGDLSVYWYQQSLDQGLQFLIQYYNGEERAKGNILERFSAQQFPDLHSELNLSSLELGDSALYFCASRDDGSGEQYFGPGTRLTVT.

This clonotype was detected only a few times. V and J are TRBV28 and TRBJ2-3, with a tentative D call TRBD1 (6 bases). This CDR3 has 15 residues. Germline V lookup: CDR1 MDHEN, CDR2 SYDVKM. Between the trimmed V and J ends, which lost 3 bases and 3 bases, there was a span of 13 bases. The CDR3 DNA follows: TGTGCCAGCAGTTTGGTCTGGGGGCCTACAGATACGCAGTATTTT. Translating it yields CASSLVWGPTDTQYF.

This clonotype was seen only once. The chain recombines TRBV4-3 with TRBJ2-3; 10 bases are shared with TRBD2. Germline assignment: CDR1 LGHNA and CDR2 YSLEER. V was clipped by 5 bases and J by 4 bases; unmatched bases: 9. This CDR3 region has 16 residues. The CDR3 bases are TGCGCCAGCAGCAAGTCAGCGGGAGGGCCTGCAGATACGCAGTATTTT. It yields the protein CASSKSAGGPADTQYF.

The rearrangement uses TRBV20-1 and TRBJ2-1; TRBD2 matches 7 bases. Germline V gives CDR1 DFQATT, CDR2 SNEGSKA (reference sequence). The CDR3 length is 14 residues. J gave up 8 bases and V 1 base, and 8 bases lay outside the gene matches. The DNA of the CDR3 is TGCAGTGCTAGAGGGGAGGGCCTTAGGCATGAGCAGTTCTTC. Translation gives CSARGEGLRHEQFF.

This rearrangement joins TRBV6-5 to TRBJ1-6; 7 bases map to TRBD1. The CDR3 has 14 residues. Unmatched junction bases numbered 8, after V lost 3 bases and J lost 12 bases. CDR1 MNHEY and CDR2 SVGAGI come from the germline V gene. Here the CDR3 reads CASSYRGPYEPLHF. As DNA, the CDR3 is TGTGCCAGCAGTTATAGGGGGCCCTACGAACCCCTCCACTTT.

The genes are TRBV6-6 and TRBJ1-5; D possibly corresponds to TRBD1 (5 bases). Trimming left V 6 bases short and J 6 bases short, with 21 bases between. The CDR3 is 16 residues long. Looked up from germline, CDR1 is MNHNY and CDR2 is SVGAGI (reference sequence). CDR3 in DNA: TGTGCCAGCAGACCCTGGCTAAGGCAGGGCGGTCAGCCCCAGCATTTT. Its protein product is CASRPWLRQGGQPQHF.

This clonotype was seen only a few times. The chain links TRBV6-1 to TRBJ2-4, with D perhaps TRBD2 (6 bases). The CDR3 has 14 residues. V lost 9 bases and J 5 bases, leaving 17 bases between the germline ends. The germline V gene has CDR1 MNHNS and CDR2 SASEGT. CDR3 coding DNA: TGTGCCAGTTCTAGCGTCACGGCGGAAAACATTCAGTACTTC. This gives the protein CASSSVTAENIQYF.

The rearrangement uses TRBV20-1 and TRBJ2-7; the D gene is possibly TRBD1 (6 bases). V dropped 5 bases and J dropped 1 base, with 15 bases sitting between them. The germline V gene has CDR1 DFQATT and CDR2 SNEGSKA (reference sequence). The CDR3 loop spans 14 amino acids. The CDR3 region is CSAPLRDTSYEQYF. As DNA, the CDR3 is TGCAGTGCTCCTCTCCGGGACACTTCCTACGAGCAGTACTTC.

CDR3: CASSDRVAGGYTF. The DNA for the CDR3 is TGTGCCAGCAGTGACAGGGTTGCGGGTGGCTACACCTTC. The chain recombines TRBV6-2 or TRBV6-3 with TRBJ1-2, with 7 bases fitting TRBD1. Trimming removed 5 bases from V and 7 bases from J; junction bases left unmatched: 7. This CDR3 spans 13 amino acids. Germline assignment: CDR1 MNHEY and CDR2 SVGEGT.